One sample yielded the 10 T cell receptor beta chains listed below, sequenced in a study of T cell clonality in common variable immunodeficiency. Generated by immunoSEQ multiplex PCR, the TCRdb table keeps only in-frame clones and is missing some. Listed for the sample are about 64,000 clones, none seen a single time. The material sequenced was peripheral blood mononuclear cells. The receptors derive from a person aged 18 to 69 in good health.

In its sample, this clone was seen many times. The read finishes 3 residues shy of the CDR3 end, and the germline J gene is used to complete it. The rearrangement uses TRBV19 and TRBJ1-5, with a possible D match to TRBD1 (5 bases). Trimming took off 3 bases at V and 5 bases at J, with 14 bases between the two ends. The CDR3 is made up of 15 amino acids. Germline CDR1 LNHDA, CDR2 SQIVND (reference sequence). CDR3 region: CASSIGRGSYQPQHF. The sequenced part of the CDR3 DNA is TGTGCCAGTAGTATCGGGAGGGGATCTTATCAGCCC.

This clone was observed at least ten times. The covered CDR3 bases are TGTGCTAGTGGTTCGTTTTACACTGAA. Its translation: CASGSFYTE. The entire CDR3 is CASGSFYTEAFF. The chain combines TRBV12-5 with TRBJ1-1; the D is unclear. The read ends 3 residues before the CDR3 terminus; that terminus is restored from the germline J gene. Germline CDR1 and CDR2: LGHNT and FRNRAP. This CDR3 spans 12 amino acids. V shed 4 bases and J shed 3 bases, with 6 bases lying between them.

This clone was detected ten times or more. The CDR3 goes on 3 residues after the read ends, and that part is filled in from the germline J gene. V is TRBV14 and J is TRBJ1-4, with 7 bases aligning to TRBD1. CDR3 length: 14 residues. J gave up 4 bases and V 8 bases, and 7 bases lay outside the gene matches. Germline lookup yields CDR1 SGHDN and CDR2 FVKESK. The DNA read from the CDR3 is TGTGCCAGCCGCCTGGACAGGAATAATGAAAAA. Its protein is CASRLDRNNEK. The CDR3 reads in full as CASRLDRNNEKLFF. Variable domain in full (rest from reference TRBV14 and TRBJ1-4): EAGVTQFPSHSVIEKGQTVTLRCDPISGHDNLYWYRRVMGKEIKFLLHFVKESKQDESGMPNNRFLAERTGGTYSTLKVQPAELEDSGVYFCASRLDRNNEKLFFGSGTQLSVL.

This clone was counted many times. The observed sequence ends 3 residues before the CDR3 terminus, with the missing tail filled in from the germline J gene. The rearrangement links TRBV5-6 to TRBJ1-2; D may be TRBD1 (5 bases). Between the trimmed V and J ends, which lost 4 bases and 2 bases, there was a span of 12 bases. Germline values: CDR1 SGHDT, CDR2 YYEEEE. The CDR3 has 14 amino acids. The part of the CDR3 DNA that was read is TGTGCCAGCAGCGTCGGCAGGGCGAACTATGGC. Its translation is CASSVGRANYG. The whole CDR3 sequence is CASSVGRANYGYTF.

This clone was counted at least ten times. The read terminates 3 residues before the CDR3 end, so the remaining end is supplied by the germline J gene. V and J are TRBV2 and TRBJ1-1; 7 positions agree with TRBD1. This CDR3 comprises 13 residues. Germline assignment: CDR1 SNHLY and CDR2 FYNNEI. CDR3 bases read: TGTGGGAACAGGGGAGATCTAGGCACTGAA. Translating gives CGNRGDLGTE. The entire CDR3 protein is CGNRGDLGTEAFF. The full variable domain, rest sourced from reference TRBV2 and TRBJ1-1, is EPEVTQTPSHQVTQMGQEVILRCVPISNHLYFYWYRQILGQKVEFLVSFYNNEISEKSEIFDDQFSVERPDGSNFTLKIRSTKLEDSAMYFCGNRGDLGTEAFFGQGTRLTVV.

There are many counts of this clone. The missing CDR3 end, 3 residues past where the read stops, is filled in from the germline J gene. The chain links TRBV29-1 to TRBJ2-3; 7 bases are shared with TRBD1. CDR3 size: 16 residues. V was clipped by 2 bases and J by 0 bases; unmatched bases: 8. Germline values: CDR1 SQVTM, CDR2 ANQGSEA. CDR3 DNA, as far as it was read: TGCAGCGTTGAACTCGACCAGGGGGAGAGCACAGATACG. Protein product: CSVELDQGESTDT. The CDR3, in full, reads CSVELDQGESTDTQYF.

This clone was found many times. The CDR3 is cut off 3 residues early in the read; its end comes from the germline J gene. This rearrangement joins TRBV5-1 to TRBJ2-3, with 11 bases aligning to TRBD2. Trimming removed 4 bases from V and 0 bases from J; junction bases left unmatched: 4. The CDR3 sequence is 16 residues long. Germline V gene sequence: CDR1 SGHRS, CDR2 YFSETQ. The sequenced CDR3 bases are TGCGCCAGCAGCGGGGGGACTAGCGGTAGCACAGATACG. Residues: CASSGGTSGSTDT. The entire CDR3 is CASSGGTSGSTDTQYF. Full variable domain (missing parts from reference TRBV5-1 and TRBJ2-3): KAGVTQTPRYLIKTRGQQVTLSCSPISGHRSVSWYQQTPGQGLQFLFEYFSETQRNKGNFPGRFSGRQFSNSRSEMNVSTLELGDSALYLCASSGGTSGSTDTQYFGPGTRLTVL.

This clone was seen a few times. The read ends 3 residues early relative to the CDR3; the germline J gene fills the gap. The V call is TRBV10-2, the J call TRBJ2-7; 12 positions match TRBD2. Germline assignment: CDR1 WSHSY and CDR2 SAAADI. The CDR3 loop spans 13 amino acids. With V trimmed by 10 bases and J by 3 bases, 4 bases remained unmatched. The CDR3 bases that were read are TGCGCCACTTTGGGACTAGCGGGCTACGAG. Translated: CATLGLAGYE. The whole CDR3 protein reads CATLGLAGYEQYF.

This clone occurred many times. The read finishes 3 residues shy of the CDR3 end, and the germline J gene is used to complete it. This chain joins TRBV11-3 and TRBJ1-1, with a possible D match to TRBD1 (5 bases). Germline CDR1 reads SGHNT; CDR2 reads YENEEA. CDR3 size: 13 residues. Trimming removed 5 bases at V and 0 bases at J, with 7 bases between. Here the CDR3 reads CASSDRLNTEAFF. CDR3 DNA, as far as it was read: TGTGCCAGCAGCGACAGACTGAACACTGAA.

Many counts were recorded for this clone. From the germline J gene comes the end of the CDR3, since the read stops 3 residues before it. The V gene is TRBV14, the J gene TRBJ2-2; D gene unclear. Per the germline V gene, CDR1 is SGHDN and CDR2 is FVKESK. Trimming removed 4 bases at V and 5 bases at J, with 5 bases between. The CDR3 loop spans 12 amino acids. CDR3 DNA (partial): TGTGCCAGCAGCCGCGCTACCGGGGAG. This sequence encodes CASSRATGE. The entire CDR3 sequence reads CASSRATGELFF.